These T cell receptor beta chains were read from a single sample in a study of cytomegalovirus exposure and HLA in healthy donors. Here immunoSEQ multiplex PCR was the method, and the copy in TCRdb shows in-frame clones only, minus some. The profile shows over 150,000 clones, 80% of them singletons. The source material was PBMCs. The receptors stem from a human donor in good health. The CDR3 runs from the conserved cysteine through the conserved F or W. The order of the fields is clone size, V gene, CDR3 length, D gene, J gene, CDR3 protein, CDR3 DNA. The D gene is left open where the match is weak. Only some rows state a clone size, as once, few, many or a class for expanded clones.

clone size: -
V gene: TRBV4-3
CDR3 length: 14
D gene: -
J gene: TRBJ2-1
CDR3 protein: CASSQESRGNEQFF
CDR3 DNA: TGCGCCAGCAGCCAAGAGAGTCGAGGCAATGAGCAGTTCTTC

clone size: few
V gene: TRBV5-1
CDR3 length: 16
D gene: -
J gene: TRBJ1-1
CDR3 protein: CASRKEGGGVETEAFF
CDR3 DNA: TGCGCCAGCCGAAAAGAGGGGGGGGGCGTCGAAACTGAAGCTTTCTTT

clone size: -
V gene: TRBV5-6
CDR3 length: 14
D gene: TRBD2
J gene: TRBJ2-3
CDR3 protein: CASRLAGSTDTQYF
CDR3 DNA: TGTGCCAGCAGATTAGCGGGGTCCACAGATACGCAGTATTTT

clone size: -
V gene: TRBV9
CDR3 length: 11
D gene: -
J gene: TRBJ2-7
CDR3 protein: CASSANNEQYF
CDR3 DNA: TGTGCCAGCAGCGCCAACAACGAGCAGTACTTC

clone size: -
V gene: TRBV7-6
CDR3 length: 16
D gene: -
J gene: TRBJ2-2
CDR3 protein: CASRSLSGTPPGELFF
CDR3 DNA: TGTGCCAGCAGGAGCCTTTCCGGGACTCCTCCCGGGGAGCTGTTTTTT

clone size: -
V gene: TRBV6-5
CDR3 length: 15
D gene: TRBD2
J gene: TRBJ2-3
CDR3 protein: CASTTMGLGPDTQYF
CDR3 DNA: TGTGCCAGCACCACGATGGGACTAGGCCCAGATACGCAGTATTTT

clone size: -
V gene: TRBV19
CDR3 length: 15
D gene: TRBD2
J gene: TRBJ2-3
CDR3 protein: CASSKDRLAGDTQYF
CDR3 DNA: TGTGCCAGTAGTAAAGACAGACTAGCCGGCGATACGCAGTATTTT

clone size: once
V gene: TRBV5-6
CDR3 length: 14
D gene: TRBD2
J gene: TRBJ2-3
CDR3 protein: CASKLRGGTDTQYF
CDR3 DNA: TGTGCCAGCAAGTTGCGGGGGGGCACAGATACGCAGTATTTT

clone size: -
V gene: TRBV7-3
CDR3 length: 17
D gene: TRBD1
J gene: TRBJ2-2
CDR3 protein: CASSLNRDRGETGELFF
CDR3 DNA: TGTGCCAGCAGCTTAAACCGGGACAGGGGGGAAACCGGGGAGCTGTTTTTT

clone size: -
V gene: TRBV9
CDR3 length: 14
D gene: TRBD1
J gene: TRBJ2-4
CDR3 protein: CASSEGAAKNIQYF
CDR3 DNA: TGTGCCAGCAGCGAGGGGGCGGCCAAAAACATTCAGTACTTC

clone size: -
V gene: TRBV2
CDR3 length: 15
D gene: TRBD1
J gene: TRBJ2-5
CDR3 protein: CASSFKDRAGETQYF
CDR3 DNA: TGTGCCAGCAGTTTCAAGGACAGGGCTGGGGAGACCCAGTACTTC

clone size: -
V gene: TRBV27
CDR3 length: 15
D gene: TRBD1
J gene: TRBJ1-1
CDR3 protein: CASSVDRARNTEAFF
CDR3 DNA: TGTGCCAGCAGTGTCGACAGGGCCAGGAACACTGAAGCTTTCTTT

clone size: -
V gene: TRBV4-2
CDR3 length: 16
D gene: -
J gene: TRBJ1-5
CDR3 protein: CASSQEAAYSNQPQHF
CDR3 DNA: TGTGCCAGCAGCCAGGAGGCAGCGTATAGCAATCAGCCCCAGCATTTT

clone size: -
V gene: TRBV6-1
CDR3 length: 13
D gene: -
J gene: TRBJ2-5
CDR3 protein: CASKRSIQETQYF
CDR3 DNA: TGTGCCAGCAAGCGGTCCATCCAAGAGACCCAGTACTTC

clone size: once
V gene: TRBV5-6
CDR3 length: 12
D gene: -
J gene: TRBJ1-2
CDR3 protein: CASSLVGGTYTF
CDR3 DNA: TGTGCCAGCAGCTTGGTCGGGGGGACGTACACCTTC

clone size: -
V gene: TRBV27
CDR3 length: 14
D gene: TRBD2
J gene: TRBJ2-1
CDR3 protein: CASSLIGTSGEQFF
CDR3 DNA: TGTGCCAGCAGTTTAATCGGGACTAGCGGGGAGCAGTTCTTC

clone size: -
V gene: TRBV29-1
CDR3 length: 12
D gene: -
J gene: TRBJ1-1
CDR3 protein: CSVVEKNTEAFF
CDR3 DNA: TGCAGCGTTGTTGAGAAGAACACTGAAGCTTTCTTT

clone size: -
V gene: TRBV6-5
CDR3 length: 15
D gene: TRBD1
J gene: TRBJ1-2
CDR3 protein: CASKQDRGRVYGYTF
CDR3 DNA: TGTGCCAGCAAACAGGACAGGGGGCGCGTCTATGGCTACACCTTC

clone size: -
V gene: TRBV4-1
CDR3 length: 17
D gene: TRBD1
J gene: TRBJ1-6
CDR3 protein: CASSQEGARQGGSPLHF
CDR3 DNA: TGCGCCAGCAGCCAAGAAGGGGCTCGACAGGGTGGTTCACCCCTCCACTTT

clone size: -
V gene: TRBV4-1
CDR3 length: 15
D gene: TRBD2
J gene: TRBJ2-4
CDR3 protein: CASSQGSGVKNIQYF
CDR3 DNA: TGCGCCAGCAGCCAAGGTAGCGGGGTTAAGAACATTCAGTACTTC

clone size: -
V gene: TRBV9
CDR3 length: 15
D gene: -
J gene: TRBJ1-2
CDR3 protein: CASSVTGQPNYGYTF
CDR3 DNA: TGTGCCAGCAGCGTTACCGGACAGCCGAACTATGGCTACACCTTC

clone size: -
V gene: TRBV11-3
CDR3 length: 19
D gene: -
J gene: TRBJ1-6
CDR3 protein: CASSLSEGFFSSYNSPLHF
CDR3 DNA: TGTGCCAGCAGCTTATCAGAGGGTTTTTTCAGCTCCTATAATTCACCCCTCCACTTT

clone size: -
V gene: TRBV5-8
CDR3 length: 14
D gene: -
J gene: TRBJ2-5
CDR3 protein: CASSLGQGPETQYF
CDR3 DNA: TGTGCCAGCAGCTTGGGGCAGGGTCCGGAGACCCAGTACTTC

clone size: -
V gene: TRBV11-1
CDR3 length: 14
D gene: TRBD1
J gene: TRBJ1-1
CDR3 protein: CASSPVRDSTEAFF
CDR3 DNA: TGTGCCAGCAGCCCAGTAAGGGACAGCACTGAAGCTTTCTTT

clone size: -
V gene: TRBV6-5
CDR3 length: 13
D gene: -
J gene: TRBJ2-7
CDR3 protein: CASSYTGTDEQYF
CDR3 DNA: TGTGCCAGCAGTTACACAGGGACGGATGAGCAGTACTTC

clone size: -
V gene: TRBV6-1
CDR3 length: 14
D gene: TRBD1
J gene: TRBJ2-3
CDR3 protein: CASSGQGGLDTQYF
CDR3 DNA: TGTGCCAGCTCGGGACAGGGGGGTTTAGATACGCAGTATTTT

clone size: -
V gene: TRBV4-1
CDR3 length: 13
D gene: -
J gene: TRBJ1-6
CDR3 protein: CASSQEGGSPLHF
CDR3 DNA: TGCGCCAGCAGCCAAGAAGGGGGTTCACCCCTCCACTTT

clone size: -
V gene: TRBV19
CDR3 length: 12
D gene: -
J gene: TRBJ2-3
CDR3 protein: CASSIGGDTQYF
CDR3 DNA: TGTGCCAGTAGTATCGGGGGAGATACGCAGTATTTT

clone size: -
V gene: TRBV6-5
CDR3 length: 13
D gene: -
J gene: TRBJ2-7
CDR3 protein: CASSYDYLYEQYF
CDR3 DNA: TGTGCCAGCAGTTACGACTACCTTTACGAGCAGTACTTC